This T cell receptor beta chain was captured in a study of OX40 agonist ivuxolimab in advanced cancers. The data were produced by immunoSEQ multiplex PCR, yet TCRdb's version contains in-frame clones alone and is incomplete. In the table there are fewer than 75,000 clones, approximately 93% of which are singletons. Germline CDR1 reads LNHNV; CDR2 reads YYDKDF (reference sequence). The CDR3 is 18 amino acids. The J segment lost 0 bases and the V segment lost 1 base, leaving 6 bases of the junction unmatched. This receptor was identified in an adult with an advanced solid tumor such as melanoma, head and neck, liver or kidney cancer. The V gene is TRBV15, the J gene TRBJ2-1; 10 bases line up with TRBD2. The sequences come from CD4+ or CD8+ T cells sorted from blood, collected in a trial of the OX40 agonist ivuxolimab. CDR3: CATSRVRASGGSYNEQFF. In nucleotides, the CDR3 is TGTGCCACCAGCAGAGTGCGGGCTAGCGGGGGCTCCTACAATGAGCAGTTCTTC.